This passage covers 20 T cell receptor beta chains from one sample sequenced in a study of blood T cell repertoires in COVID-19. Libraries were prepared by immunoSEQ multiplex PCR; TCRdb keeps only in-frame clonotypes and omits some of them. The sample lists tens of thousands of clones, approximately 80% occurring once. The sequencing input was peripheral blood. The receptors were gathered from a man in his forties with acute or convalescent COVID-19.

J is TRBJ1-5 and V is TRBV5-1; D remains ambiguous. Trimming took off 0 bases at V and 10 bases at J, with 17 bases between the two ends. The germline gives CDR1 SGHRS, CDR2 YFSETQ. The CDR3 is 15 amino acids. The CDR3 loop is CASSLVPGPSQPQHF. The CDR3 DNA reads TGCGCCAGCAGCTTGGTTCCAGGTCCTTCTCAACCCCAGCATTTT.

The rearrangement uses TRBV6-5 and TRBJ2-1, with 10 positions matching TRBD2. The V segment lost 8 bases and the J segment 8 bases; nucleotides outside the gene matches: 9. CDR3 length: 14 residues. CDR1 is MNHEY, CDR2 SVGAGI, per germline. In DNA form, the CDR3 reads TGTGCCAGCCGGCGGCTAGCGGGGGCCGATGAGCAGTTCTTC. The encoded protein is CASRRLAGADEQFF.

This sequence joins TRBV4-1 and TRBJ1-1; 10 bases agree with TRBD1. V was pared by 2 bases and J by 14 bases, with 11 bases of the junction left unmatched. From germline, CDR1 is MGHRA and CDR2 YSYEKL. The CDR3 has 14 amino acids. The CDR3 DNA reads as TGCGCCAGCAGCCAACGACCGGGACAGGGGTGGGGGTTCTTT. Translated, it gives CASSQRPGQGWGFF.

The rearrangement links TRBV7-6 to TRBJ2-5, with 7 bases aligning to TRBD2. The CDR3 totals 13 residues. The trim removed 2 bases at V and 5 bases at J, leaving 2 bases unmatched. Germline V gene data show CDR1 as SGHVS and CDR2 as FNYEAQ. Written as DNA, the CDR3 is TGTGCCAGCAGCTTAAGGGGAGGGGAGACCCAGTACTTC. It specifies CASSLRGGETQYF.

This clone was counted once. The rearrangement joins TRBV29-1 to TRBJ1-4; D is uncertain. The CDR3 loop spans 13 amino acids. Trimming took 4 bases from V and 5 from J, leaving 11 bases between them. Germline V gene lookup returns CDR1 SQVTM and CDR2 ANQGSEA. CDR3 amino acids: CSVGATGNEKLFF. The CDR3 coding sequence is TGCAGCGTTGGAGCCACGGGAAATGAAAAACTGTTTTTT.

The rearrangement links TRBV5-1 to TRBJ2-3; 11 nucleotides match TRBD2. Germline CDR1 SGHRS, CDR2 YFSETQ. The CDR3 is made up of 15 amino acids. Trimming removed 2 bases from V and 4 bases from J; junction bases left unmatched: 3. CDR3 loop: CASSFSGGAADTQYF. CDR3 coding DNA: TGCGCCAGCAGCTTTAGCGGGGGGGCGGCAGATACGCAGTATTTT.

The chain couples TRBV10-3 to TRBJ2-7; 9 bases line up with TRBD1. The CDR3 runs to 14 residues. In germline, CDR1 is ENHRY, CDR2 SYGVKD. With V trimmed by 10 bases and J by 7 bases, 14 bases remained unmatched. The chain's CDR3 is CATQPGQGRWEQYF. The CDR3 nucleotides are TGTGCCACACAACCGGGACAGGGACGGTGGGAGCAGTACTTC.

The V call is TRBV29-1, the J call TRBJ1-2, with D unclear. This CDR3 comprises 13 residues. Trimming shortened V by 5 bases and J by 1 base, and 11 bases separated the two germline ends. The germline CDR1 and CDR2 sequences are SQVTM and ANQGSEA. CDR3: CSVLTPLNYGYTF. CDR3 in DNA: TGCAGCGTTCTTACACCCCTTAACTATGGCTACACCTTC. The full variable domain, with the rest looked up from reference TRBV29-1 and TRBJ1-2, is SAVISQKPSRDICQRGTSLTIQCQVDSQVTMMFWYRQQPGQSLTLIATANQGSEATYESGFVIDKFPISRPNLTFSTLTVSNMSPEDSSIYLCSVLTPLNYGYTFGSGTRLTVV.

This clone showed up just a few times. The chain combines TRBV29-1 with TRBJ1-1; D may be TRBD1 (6 bases). This CDR3 spans 12 amino acids. Germline-derived CDR1 and CDR2 are SQVTM and ANQGSEA. Trimming stripped 8 bases from V and 4 bases from J, with 14 bases between. CDR3 nucleotide sequence: TGCAGCACCAAATCAGGGGCCACTGAAGCTTTCTTT. Residues: CSTKSGATEAFF.

The rearrangement uses TRBV11-3 and TRBJ2-1, with 8 bases aligning to TRBD1. The CDR3 is made up of 17 amino acids. The germline V gene has CDR1 SGHNT and CDR2 YENEEA. V trimming: 1 base; J trimming: 0 bases; junction bases outside the gene matches: 5. The CDR3 spells CASSLGGGQGSYNEQFF. CDR3 DNA: TGTGCCAGCAGCTTAGGGGGCGGACAGGGCTCCTACAATGAGCAGTTCTTC.

This clone was counted between two and nine times. This rearrangement joins TRBV28 to TRBJ1-1; possibly TRBD1 for D (5 bases). The germline V gene has CDR1 MDHEN and CDR2 SYDVKM. Trimming took off 6 bases at V and 5 bases at J, with 10 bases between the two ends. This CDR3 contains 12 residues. CDR3 in DNA: TGTGCCAGCAGAATTCAGGGAACTGAAGCTTTCTTT. Translation gives CASRIQGTEAFF. The whole variable domain, filled in from reference TRBV28 and TRBJ1-1, reads DVKVTQSSRYLVKRTGEKVFLECVQDMDHENMFWYRQDPGLGLRLIYFSYDVKMKEKGDIPEGYSVSREKKERFSLILESASTNQTSMYLCASRIQGTEAFFGQGTRLTVV.

The chain couples TRBV7-6 to TRBJ2-7; possible D gene TRBD1, 6 bases. CDR1 and CDR2 from the germline V gene are SGHVS and FNYEAQ. V was pared by 5 bases and J by 2 bases, with 16 bases between. The length of the CDR3 is 15 residues. The DNA for the CDR3 is TGTGCCAGCAGCCGACGGTCCCAGGGGACCTACGAGCAGTACTTC. This gives the protein CASSRRSQGTYEQYF.

There are a few counts of this clone. The CDR3 here is CASSSGGKPSYNSPLHF. The CDR3 DNA reads TGTGCCAGCAGTTCAGGCGGGAAACCTTCCTATAATTCACCCCTCCACTTT. The gene calls are TRBV28 and TRBJ1-6; no definite D call. This CDR3 region has 17 residues. CDR1 MDHEN and CDR2 SYDVKM come from the germline V gene. The germline V and J ends were trimmed by 4 bases and 1 base, with 14 bases remaining between them.

V usage is TRBV12-5 and J usage is TRBJ2-7, with D possibly matching TRBD1 (6 bases). This CDR3 has 15 residues. The V end lost 5 bases, the J end lost 4 bases, and 18 bases lay between the germline ends. Germline V lookup: CDR1 LGHNT, CDR2 FRNRAP. CDR3 amino acids: CASGQSRDTSYEQYF. The CDR3 DNA reads TGTGCTAGTGGTCAGAGCCGGGACACCTCATACGAGCAGTACTTC. Full variable domain (rest looked up from reference TRBV12-5 and TRBJ2-7): DARVTQTPRHKVTEMGQEVTMRCQPILGHNTVFWYRQTMMQGLELLAYFRNRAPLDDSGMPKDRFSAEMPDATLATLKIQPSEPRDSAVYFCASGQSRDTSYEQYFGPGTRLTVT.

The chain is built from TRBV6-6 and TRBJ2-5, with D unclear. Deletions cut 0 bases from V and 4 bases from J, with 6 bases between. The CDR3 is 13 residues long. CDR1 and CDR2 from the germline V gene are MNHNY and SVGAGI (reference sequence). The CDR3 DNA is TGTGCCAGCAGTTACTCGGCCAGAGAGACCCAGTACTTC. It codes for CASSYSARETQYF.

V and J are TRBV28 and TRBJ1-5, with TRBD1 matching 9 bases. Looked up from germline, CDR1 is MDHEN and CDR2 is SYDVKM. V gave up 5 bases and J gave up 7 bases; unmatched junction bases: 6. The CDR3 totals 14 residues. The DNA of the CDR3 is TGTGCCAGCAGTGCAGGGACAGGGTACCAGCCCCAGCATTTT. Amino acids: CASSAGTGYQPQHF.

This clone was recorded once. In nucleotides, the CDR3 is TGCGCCAGCAGCCAAAGGAGTCTTTCAGGGACCATATATTTT. Encoded protein: CASSQRSLSGTIYF. The genes are TRBV4-3 and TRBJ1-3; D is perhaps TRBD1 (5 bases). CDR1 is LGHNA, CDR2 YSLEER, per germline. CDR3 length: 14 amino acids. V shed 2 bases and J shed 10 bases, with 15 bases lying between them.

The chain carries TRBV4-1 and TRBJ1-2; tentatively, D is TRBD1 (5 bases). CDR3 length: 15 amino acids. From germline, CDR1 is MGHRA and CDR2 YSYEKL. Trimming stripped 0 bases from V and 5 bases from J, with 13 bases between. The DNA of the CDR3 is TGCGCCAGCAGCCAAGATGCGGGACGGGGATATGGCTACACCTTC. The encoded protein is CASSQDAGRGYGYTF.

The gene calls are TRBV4-1 and TRBJ1-2; tentative D call: TRBD1 (6 bases). Looked up from germline, CDR1 is MGHRA and CDR2 is YSYEKL. V was pared by 2 bases and J by 8 bases, with 15 bases between. This CDR3 is built from 14 residues. CDR3 DNA sequence: TGCGCCAGCAGCCAACCTGGGACAACGGAGGGCTACACCTTC. Translated, it gives CASSQPGTTEGYTF.

This clone was detected once. The chain uses TRBV4-1 and TRBJ2-5; TRBD2 agrees at 8 bases. The CDR3 is 16 amino acids. V trimming: 0 bases; J trimming: 7 bases; junction bases outside the gene matches: 10. Per germline, CDR1 MGHRA and CDR2 YSYEKL. CDR3: CASSQELAGGAGTQYF. The DNA of the CDR3 is TGCGCCAGCAGCCAAGAACTGGCGGGGGGTGCGGGGACCCAGTACTTC.